This T cell receptor beta chain originates from a study of naive and memory T cell subsets. The beta constant-region primer was an equimolar mix of two oligonucleotides covering TRBC1 and TRBC2. Ligated cDNA was amplified by four rounds of PCR with nested alpha and beta constant-region primers and SP2. A 12-nucleotide UMI and the SP2 primer were added to the cDNA 3' end by oligonucleotide ligation. TCRdb recomputed calls from the UMI-ligation and nested PCR reads with MiXCR, one row per CDR3 protein. This table holds roughly 100,000 distinct CDR3 sequences, approximately 14% found once. Four subsets defined by CD45RA and CD27 were sorted after CD3, CD4, CD8 and live/dead staining. General observations from the study: Especially in CD8 cells, naive repertoires contained a few larger clonotypes, possibly CD45RA-re-expressing memory cells.

As to this clonotype: The antigen remains unidentified.

The length of the CDR3 is 17 residues. From germline, CDR1 is DFQATT and CDR2 SNEGSKA (reference sequence). V was pared by 1 base and J by 4 bases, with 14 bases of the junction left unmatched. This clonotype originated in a human donor in good health. The sample taken for sequencing was naive CD8+ T cells from blood. The chain joins TRBV20-1 to TRBJ2-5; 8 bases are a match to TRBD2. The CDR3 nucleotides are TGCAGTGCTAGAGCATTGCCTTTGGGACTAGATCGAGAGACCCAGTACTTC. Its protein product is CSARALPLGLDRETQYF.